These T cell receptor beta chains were read from a single sample in a study of blood T cell repertoires in COVID-19. Some clones are missing from TCRdb's copy, which holds only in-frame ones; the method was immunoSEQ multiplex PCR. The sample yields around 250,000 clones, over 80% seen once. Material: PBMCs or T cells enriched from blood (not recorded which). All receptors come from a man between 50 and 59 years old who had been exposed to COVID-19. The CDR3 runs from the conserved cysteine through the conserved F or W. The D gene is left open where the match is weak. Clone size is given for some rows only: seen once, a few or many times, or a class if the clone is expanded.

cdr3_aa	cdr3_nt	d_call	v_call	j_call	clone_size
CASSRDRGNTEAFF	TGTGCCAGCTCACGTGACAGGGGGAACACTGAAGCTTTCTTT	TRBD1	TRBV18	TRBJ1-1	-
CAIRARGTRETQYF	TGTGCCATCAGGGCCCGGGGGACGAGAGAGACCCAGTACTTC	-	TRBV10-3	TRBJ2-5	-
CASSFVGAGPSQETQYF	TGCGCCAGCAGCTTCGTAGGGGCAGGGCCCTCCCAAGAGACCCAGTACTTC	-	TRBV5-1	TRBJ2-5	-
CASSPLGLWDTGELFF	TGTGCCAGCAGCCCCCTGGGACTATGGGACACCGGGGAGCTGTTTTTT	TRBD2	TRBV7-2	TRBJ2-2	-
CASSLIGDSRPQHF	TGTGCCAGCAGTTTAATTGGGGACTCTCGGCCCCAGCATTTT	-	TRBV27	TRBJ1-5	-
CASSARDRGPNQPQHF	TGTGCCAGCAGCGCCCGGGACAGGGGGCCGAATCAGCCCCAGCATTTT	TRBD1	TRBV13	TRBJ1-5	-
CASSSKRGGEEYYNEQFF	TGTGCCAGCAGCTCCAAGAGGGGGGGGGAGGAGTACTACAATGAGCAGTTCTTC	-	TRBV7-2	TRBJ2-1	-
CASSLEGQGKNTIYF	TGTGCCAGCAGCTTGGAGGGACAGGGGAAGAACACCATATATTTT	TRBD1	TRBV5-6	TRBJ1-3	-
CASSRPGLAGSEQFF	TGCGCCAGCAGCCGACCCGGACTAGCGGGATCTGAGCAGTTCTTC	TRBD2	TRBV5-1	TRBJ2-1	-
CASSANPGLAIEQYF	TGTGCCAGCAGCGCAAATCCGGGACTAGCGATCGAGCAGTACTTC	TRBD2	TRBV3-1/TRBV3-2	TRBJ2-7	-
CASTSAGTYEQYF	TGTGCCAGCACCTCTGCCGGTACCTACGAGCAGTACTTC	-	TRBV11-3	TRBJ2-7	-
CATSRDRWGLGEQYF	TGTGCCACCAGCAGAGATCGTTGGGGGCTCGGCGAGCAGTACTTC	-	TRBV15	TRBJ2-7	-
CASSPDTGNIQYF	TGTGCCAGCTCACCAGATACAGGAAACATTCAGTACTTC	-	TRBV18	TRBJ2-4	-
CASSPVSRGSNQPQHF	TGCGCCAGCAGCCCAGTATCCCGGGGATCTAATCAGCCCCAGCATTTT	-	TRBV4-1	TRBJ1-5	few
CASKATSRRGVNQPQHF	TGTGCCAGCAAAGCTACCTCGAGACGCGGAGTCAATCAGCCCCAGCATTTT	-	TRBV28	TRBJ1-5	-
CASSPYTEAFF	TGTGCGAGCAGTCCCTACACTGAAGCTTTCTTT	-	TRBV14	TRBJ1-1	-
CASRITGHLTDTQYF	TGTGCCAGTAGAATAACGGGACACCTCACAGATACGCAGTATTTT	-	TRBV19	TRBJ2-3	-
CAISARRRTSTDTQYF	TGTGCCATCAGTGCCCGAAGAAGAACAAGCACAGATACGCAGTATTTT	-	TRBV10-3	TRBJ2-3	-
CSVAPGQGPPTDTQYF	TGCAGCGTTGCGCCGGGACAGGGGCCCCCCACAGATACGCAGTATTTT	TRBD1	TRBV29-1	TRBJ2-3	-
CASRGSTGADQPQHF	TGTGCCAGCAGGGGATCGACAGGGGCCGATCAGCCCCAGCATTTT	TRBD1	TRBV27	TRBJ1-5	-
CASRELAGLGDTQYF	TGTGCCAGCAGGGAGCTAGCGGGCTTGGGGGATACGCAGTATTTT	TRBD2	TRBV6-5	TRBJ2-3	-
CASSFYREWYF	TGTGCCAGCAGTTTCTACAGGGAGTGGTACTTC	-	TRBV28	TRBJ2-7	-
CASSLGGPYGYTF	TGTGCCAGCAGTTTAGGAGGTCCCTATGGCTACACCTTC	-	TRBV27	TRBJ1-2	-
CASSPTDYQETQYF	TGTGCCAGCTCACCGACTGACTACCAAGAGACCCAGTACTTC	-	TRBV18	TRBJ2-5	-
CASSSIGRGSNQPQHF	TGTGCCAGCAGTTCCATCGGACGGGGAAGCAATCAGCCCCAGCATTTT	-	TRBV28	TRBJ1-5	-
CASSIQHSNQPQHF	TGTGCCAGTAGTATTCAACATAGCAATCAGCCCCAGCATTTT	-	TRBV19	TRBJ1-5	-
CASSYDGTGGYGYTF	TGTGCCAGCAGTTACGATGGGACAGGCGGCTATGGCTACACCTTC	TRBD1	TRBV6-6	TRBJ1-2	-
CASRLVEGREDYGYTF	TGTGCAAGTCGCTTAGTCGAGGGCAGGGAGGACTATGGCTACACCTTC	-	TRBV12-2	TRBJ1-2	-
CASSLRQGVDEQYF	TGTGCCAGCAGCTTGCGACAGGGGGTAGACGAGCAGTACTTC	TRBD1	TRBV5-4	TRBJ2-7	-
CASSVVSQPQHF	TGTGCCAGCAGCGTAGTAAGTCAGCCCCAGCATTTT	-	TRBV6-6	TRBJ1-5	-
CASSQGVGRQRNTEAFF	TGTGCCAGCAGCCAAGGAGTTGGGCGACAGAGGAACACTGAAGCTTTCTTT	-	TRBV4-2	TRBJ1-1	once
CASSTIRVVGTEAFF	TGTGCCAGTAGTACCATCAGGGTGGTTGGAACTGAAGCTTTCTTT	-	TRBV19	TRBJ1-1	-
CATSGPGAAYGYTF	TGTGCCACCAGTGGCCCCGGAGCAGCCTATGGCTACACCTTC	-	TRBV24-1	TRBJ1-2	-
CASTHLGYGYTF	TGTGCCAGCACCCATCTAGGCTATGGCTACACCTTC	-	TRBV28	TRBJ1-2	-
CASSLGDIPEKLFF	TGCGCCAGCAGCTTAGGGGACATCCCTGAAAAACTGTTTTTT	-	TRBV5-1	TRBJ1-4	-
CASSEEGGGTEAFF	TGTGCCAGCAGTGAGGAGGGGGGGGGCACTGAAGCTTTCTTT	-	TRBV2	TRBJ1-1	-
CASRTTSGVTEAFF	TGTGCCAGCCGCACCACAAGCGGGGTCACTGAAGCTTTCTTT	-	TRBV27	TRBJ1-1	-
CASSERRGTAQETQYF	TGTGCCAGCAGTGAGCGAAGAGGGACAGCTCAAGAGACCCAGTACTTC	TRBD1	TRBV6-1	TRBJ2-5	-
CASSLWTSGITDTQYF	TGTGCCAGCAGCTTATGGACTAGCGGGATTACAGATACGCAGTATTTT	TRBD2	TRBV7-2	TRBJ2-3	-
CAIRRDSSSYEQYF	TGTGCCATCAGGCGAGATTCTAGCTCCTACGAGCAGTACTTC	-	TRBV10-3	TRBJ2-7	-
CASSSGGTLPGNTIYF	TGTGCCAGCAGCTCAGGGGGAACCCTCCCTGGAAACACCATATATTTT	TRBD1	TRBV5-4	TRBJ1-3	-
CASRDSSYTEAFF	TGTGCCAGTAGGGACAGCTCATACACTGAAGCTTTCTTT	-	TRBV19	TRBJ1-1	-
CASSVETSSYEQYF	TGTGCCAGCAGTGTGGAGACTTCCTCCTACGAGCAGTACTTC	-	TRBV2	TRBJ2-7	-
CASSLKWGDYVVEQFF	TGTGCCAGCAGTTTAAAGTGGGGGGATTACGTGGTGGAGCAGTTCTTC	-	TRBV27	TRBJ2-1	-
CASSSRTSGSGELFF	TGTGCCAGCAGCTCCCGGACCTCGGGGAGCGGGGAGCTGTTTTTT	-	TRBV7-9	TRBJ2-2	-
CASSFEQANTEAFF	TGTGCCAGCAGCTTCGAACAGGCGAACACTGAAGCTTTCTTT	-	TRBV7-9	TRBJ1-1	-